These 14 T cell receptor beta chains share one sample of origin, sequenced in a study of cytomegalovirus exposure and HLA in healthy donors. Both 60 Vbeta primers and 13 Jbeta primers went into the PCR. The repertoire was sequenced with immunoSEQ multiplex PCR; TCRdb's copy has only in-frame clones and lacks some. The data contain 120,000 or so clones, over 65% of them seen just once; the ten biggest clones take up 2.7%. Sequencing was done on a sample of PBMCs. These receptors were taken from a woman aged 40-49 years in good health and CMV-seropositive.

The chain joins TRBV10-2 to TRBJ1-2, with 9 bases aligning to TRBD1. Germline CDR1 WSHSY, CDR2 SAAADI. The CDR3 is made up of 13 amino acids. The junction had 4 bases not matched to a gene; V was cut back by 5 bases and J by 6 bases. The CDR3 protein is CASSRDRGNGYTF. In DNA, the CDR3 is TGCGCCAGCAGTAGAGACAGGGGGAATGGCTACACCTTC.

The chain is built from TRBV6-4 and TRBJ1-4; TRBD1 matches 7 bases. This CDR3 comprises 15 residues. Trimming cost V 5 bases and J 0 bases; bases outside gene matches: 3. CDR1 is MRHNA, CDR2 SNTAGT, per germline. CDR3 protein: CASSLTGATNEKLFF. The CDR3 DNA reads TGTGCCAGCAGTTTAACAGGGGCAACTAATGAAAAACTGTTTTTT.

The genes are TRBV6-5 and TRBJ1-1; 9 nucleotides line up with TRBD1. There are 15 residues in the CDR3. Germline values: CDR1 MNHEY, CDR2 SVGAGI. The J segment lost 8 bases and the V segment lost 6 bases, leaving 13 bases of the junction unmatched. CDR3: CASRPRKQGAREAFF. In DNA, the CDR3 is TGTGCCAGCAGACCCCGGAAACAGGGGGCTCGAGAAGCTTTCTTT.

The J gene is TRBJ2-4, the V gene TRBV19, with TRBD2 identical over 13 bases. The CDR3 length is 20 residues. Trimming cost V 3 bases and J 2 bases; bases outside gene matches: 13. From germline, CDR1 is LNHDA and CDR2 SQIVND (reference sequence). The CDR3 nucleotides are TGTGCCAGTAGTATCGCCGGGACTAGCGGGATCAGCCTGACCAAAAACATTCAGTACTTC. Translated, it gives CASSIAGTSGISLTKNIQYF. The complete variable domain, with remaining parts taken from reference TRBV19 and TRBJ2-4, reads DGGITQSPKYLFRKEGQNVTLSCEQNLNHDAMYWYRQDPGQGLRLIYYSQIVNDFQKGDIAEGYSVSREKKESFPLTVTSAQKNPTAFYLCASSIAGTSGISLTKNIQYFGAGTRLSVL.

This clone appeared a few times. The chain carries TRBV2 and TRBJ2-7, with D perhaps TRBD2 (6 bases). The germline CDR1 and CDR2 sequences are SNHLY and FYNNEI. V was clipped by 7 bases and J by 1 base, with 8 bases between them. CDR3 length: 12 residues. CDR3 bases: TGTGCCAGCACCCTAGCGTCCTACGAGCAGTACTTC. This encodes CASTLASYEQYF. The entire variable domain, with the rest obtained from reference TRBV2 and TRBJ2-7, is as follows: EPEVTQTPSHQVTQMGQEVILRCVPISNHLYFYWYRQILGQKVEFLVSFYNNEISEKSEIFDDQFSVERPDGSNFTLKIRSTKLEDSAMYFCASTLASYEQYFGPGTRLTVT.

The chain couples TRBV7-9 to TRBJ1-1; D is possibly TRBD1 (6 bases). Trimming stripped 4 bases from V and 0 bases from J, with 18 bases between. This CDR3 comprises 17 residues. CDR1 is SEHNR, CDR2 FQNEAQ, per germline (reference sequence). The CDR3: CASSSRGRGELNTEAFF. CDR3 nucleotide sequence: TGTGCCAGCAGCTCCAGGGGAAGGGGTGAGCTGAACACTGAAGCTTTCTTT.

CDR3 amino acids: CASSQVGGWETQYF. The CDR3, as DNA: TGTGCCAGCAGCCAAGTAGGCGGCTGGGAGACCCAGTACTTC. This chain uses TRBV14 with TRBJ2-5; D gene ambiguous. CDR3 length equals 14 residues. The V end lost 1 base, the J end lost 5 bases, and 11 bases lay between the germline ends. Germline assignment: CDR1 SGHDN and CDR2 FVKESK.

The CDR3, as DNA: TGTGCCTGGAGTGTACAGGGGGCGACCCAGTACTTC. Protein: CAWSVQGATQYF. The chain links TRBV30 to TRBJ2-5; 9 bases match TRBD1. The germline V gene has CDR1 GTSNPN and CDR2 SVGIG (reference sequence). V dropped 0 bases and J dropped 7; count of bases not matched to a gene: 0. The CDR3 runs to 12 residues.

This clone was seen a single time. This rearrangement joins TRBV5-4 to TRBJ2-2, with 9 bases fitting TRBD1. This CDR3 comprises 14 residues. Germline loops: CDR1 SGHNT, CDR2 YYREEE (reference sequence). With 4 bases clipped from V and 7 bases from J, the junction kept 5 bases outside the gene matches. CDR3 sequence reads: CASSVQGAGGELFF. CDR3 sequence (DNA): TGTGCCAGCAGCGTACAGGGGGCTGGCGGGGAGCTGTTTTTT.

The gene calls are TRBV7-2 and TRBJ2-7, with no clear D. V was trimmed by 0 bases and J by 6 bases, leaving 15 bases between them. CDR1 and CDR2 (germline): SGHTA, FQGNSA. The CDR3 contains 15 residues. The DNA of the CDR3 is TGTGCCAGCAGCTTAGCGCAATTCGGTAGCTCCGAGCAGTACTTC. Protein product: CASSLAQFGSSEQYF.

Concerning this clone: Other nucleotide sequences from this sample produce the same CDR3. CDR3 nucleotides: TGTGCCAGCAGTGAGGCGGACAGGGGAACTGAAGCTTTCTTT. Translated, it gives CASSEADRGTEAFF. The V gene is TRBV6-1, the J gene TRBJ1-1, with 9 bases fitting TRBD1. Germline CDR1 MNHNS, CDR2 SASEGT. V shed 3 bases, J shed 5 bases, and the junction held 4 bases outside the gene matches. The CDR3 covers 14 residues.

The V gene is TRBV7-6, the J gene TRBJ1-1, with TRBD1 matching over 8 bases. The J segment lost 5 bases and the V segment lost 1 base, leaving 15 bases of the junction unmatched. The CDR3 runs to 18 residues. Germline lookup yields CDR1 SGHVS and CDR2 FNYEAQ. The CDR3 loop reads CASSLVIRIQGAGTEAFF. The CDR3 DNA sequence: TGTGCCAGCAGCTTAGTGATTAGAATTCAGGGGGCCGGTACTGAAGCTTTCTTT. The full variable domain, with the rest looked up from reference TRBV7-6 and TRBJ1-1, is GAGVSQSPRYKVTKRGQDVALRCDPISGHVSLYWYRQALGQGPEFLTYFNYEAQQDKSGLPNDRFSAERPEGSISTLTIQRTEQRDSAMYRCASSLVIRIQGAGTEAFFGQGTRLTVV.

The chain joins TRBV5-1 to TRBJ2-7; maybe TRBD2 (6 bases). The CDR3 runs to 13 residues. The V end was cut by 2 bases, the J end by 6 bases, with 12 bases between. Germline CDR1 and CDR2: SGHRS and YFSETQ. The CDR3: CASSLGLASEQYF. CDR3 bases: TGCGCCAGCAGCTTAGGGCTAGCGTCCGAGCAGTACTTC.

This clone appeared once. The gene calls are TRBV28 and TRBJ1-2; D is ambiguous. The CDR3 covers 14 residues. V dropped 4 bases and J dropped 3 bases, with 12 bases sitting between them. Per the germline V gene, CDR1 is MDHEN and CDR2 is SYDVKM. The DNA of the CDR3 is TGTGCCAGCAGTTCCCCCGGTGAATACTATGGCTACACCTTC. Translating it yields CASSSPGEYYGYTF.